Listed here is a single T cell receptor beta chain. Its target is unknown. The sample originates from a study of vaccination and CD4 T cells after COVID-19. This CDR3 is built from 13 residues. Germline V gene data show CDR1 as LNHDA and CDR2 as SQIVND (reference sequence). V lost 2 bases to trimming and J lost 1 base, with 5 bases between them. Sequenced with the Oncomine TCR Beta short-read assay was DNA taken from cultured CD4+ T cells. TCRdb reanalysed the PCR reads using MiXCR and keeps one entry per CDR3 protein. This repertoire shows 16,000 or so distinct CDR3 sequences, around 52% found once; its top ten account for more than 3%. This sample's treatment: approximately nine-day PBMC culture with coronavirus spike peptide pools or control peptides (ViraFEST assay).

Specimen: CD4+ T cells from blood, cultured in vitro, collected before SARS-CoV-2 vaccination. The chain combines TRBV19 with TRBJ1-1; no clear D gene. This TCR came from a human donor who had recovered from COVID-19. The CDR3 nucleotides read TGTGCCAGTAGTATAAAGAGGAACACTGAAGCTTTCTTT. As protein: CASSIKRNTEAFF.